The 31 T cell receptor beta chains below all came from one sample that was sequenced in a study of Graves' ophthalmopathy and Graves' hyperthyroidism. Transcripts of RNA were the source for amplifying TCR beta CDR3 regions. In the first round, RT-PCR was carried out with HTBI primers, and a multiplex PCR formed the second round. TCRdb used MiXCR to reprocess the multiplex PCR reads, holding one entry per CDR3 protein. The sample lists about 1.1 million distinct CDR3 sequences; about two fifths were seen once. Material: peripheral blood or thyroid tissue (not recorded which). These receptors were collected from an adult man with Graves' hyperthyroidism.

The genes are TRBV12-3 or TRBV12-4 and TRBJ1-5; D remains ambiguous. V was shortened by 7 bases and J by 4 bases, with 11 bases between the two germline ends. The CDR3 length is 13 residues. The CDR3 loop is CASNIDTNQPQHF. The CDR3 DNA reads TGTGCCAGCAACATAGACACAAATCAGCCCCAGCATTTT.

The chain links TRBV4-3 to TRBJ2-7; tentatively, D is TRBD2 (6 bases). V gave up 0 bases and J gave up 3 bases, with 15 bases separating them. There are 16 residues in the CDR3. Per germline, CDR1 LGHNA and CDR2 YSLEER. The CDR3 DNA sequence: TGCGCCAGCAGCCAAGAAGGGATTAGCGGACACTACGAGCAGTACTTC. It codes for CASSQEGISGHYEQYF.

V and J are TRBV10-3 and TRBJ1-2; maybe TRBD1 (6 bases). The CDR3 has 15 amino acids. Germline values: CDR1 ENHRY, CDR2 SYGVKD. Between the trimmed V and J ends, which lost 2 bases and 7 bases, there was a span of 17 bases. DNA for the CDR3: TGTGCCATCAGTGAGCCAGGGCGGGGGGCCGTTGGCTACACCTTC. Translated: CAISEPGRGAVGYTF.

Points on this clonotype: One junction end does not reproduce the germline sequence, and a read error may be involved. The genes are TRBV15 and TRBJ1-2; D might be TRBD1 (6 bases). Germline V gene data show CDR1 as LNHNV and CDR2 as YYDKDF (reference sequence). CDR3 size: 15 residues. The CDR3 loop reads CASSQEGRGAGGYTF. The CDR3 DNA reads TGTGCCAGCAGCCAAGAGGGGCGGGGGGCGGGCGGCTACACCTTC.

This clonotype showed up many times. The chain combines TRBV15 with TRBJ1-2; 7 bases line up with TRBD1. This CDR3 has 16 residues. Germline lookup yields CDR1 LNHNV and CDR2 YYDKDF (reference sequence). J gave up 4 bases and V 0 bases, and 8 bases lay outside the gene matches. In DNA form, the CDR3 reads TGTGCCACCAGCAGAGATTTTGGGACAGCGGGCTATGGCTACACCTTC. It codes for CATSRDFGTAGYGYTF.

V usage is TRBV19 and J usage is TRBJ2-7; no definite D call. V lost 2 bases, J lost 3 bases, and 20 bases lay in between. This CDR3 comprises 17 residues. Germline loops: CDR1 LNHDA, CDR2 SQIVND (reference sequence). The CDR3 loop is CASSIFGPVGPNYEQYF. CDR3 bases: TGTGCCAGTAGTATATTTGGCCCCGTCGGCCCCAACTACGAGCAGTACTTC. The full variable domain, completed using reference TRBV19 and TRBJ2-7, is DGGITQSPKYLFRKEGQNVTLSCEQNLNHDAMYWYRQDPGQGLRLIYYSQIVNDFQKGDIAEGYSVSREKKESFPLTVTSAQKNPTAFYLCASSIFGPVGPNYEQYFGPGTRLTVT.

The genes are TRBV7-2 and TRBJ1-5; a possible D gene is TRBD1 (5 bases). Trimming took off 1 base at V and 11 bases at J, with 21 bases between the two ends. Germline V CDR1 and CDR2: SGHTA, FQGNSA. The CDR3 consists of 16 residues. Here the CDR3 reads CASSLDSGTSAQTQHF. DNA of the CDR3: TGTGCCAGCAGCTTAGACTCCGGGACTAGCGCGCAGACCCAGCATTTT.

The V call is TRBV12-3 or TRBV12-4, the J call TRBJ1-2; D is undetermined. Trimming stripped 1 base from V and 7 bases from J, with 19 bases between. The length of the CDR3 is 16 residues. The CDR3 loop reads CASSLGKWPSSAGYTF. The CDR3 DNA reads TGTGCCAGCAGTTTAGGAAAATGGCCCTCGTCGGCTGGCTACACCTTC.

V is TRBV11-1 and J is TRBJ2-5, with TRBD2 matching over 7 bases. Germline V gene data show CDR1 as SGHAT and CDR2 as FQDESV (reference sequence). With 11 bases clipped from V and 2 bases from J, the junction kept 11 bases outside the gene matches. The CDR3 length is 14 residues. The CDR3 DNA follows: TGTGCCTTGCGGGCGGGGGACGTTCAAGAGACCCAGTACTTC. Amino acids: CALRAGDVQETQYF.

The chain combines TRBV7-2 with TRBJ1-1; D unresolved. This CDR3 spans 13 amino acids. Per the germline V gene, CDR1 is SGHTA and CDR2 is FQGNSA. Trimming removed 6 bases at V and 5 bases at J, with 13 bases between. CDR3 DNA sequence: TGTGCCAGCAGGATTACCCGGGGAACTGAAGCTTTCTTT. Translation gives CASRITRGTEAFF.

The CDR3 bases are TGCAGTGCTGACAGGGGCACGAACACTGAAAAACTGTTTTTT. Translation gives CSADRGTNTEKLFF. The chain uses TRBV20-1 and TRBJ1-4, with 8 bases fitting TRBD1. The CDR3 is 14 amino acids. Germline lookup yields CDR1 DFQATT and CDR2 SNEGSKA (reference sequence). Trimming took 5 bases from V and 7 from J; bases not matched to a gene: 9.

Many counts were recorded for this clonotype. The J gene is TRBJ1-4, the V gene TRBV7-2; D is undetermined. The V gene's germline CDR1 is SGHTA and CDR2 FQGNSA. The CDR3 has 13 residues. The V and J ends lost 1 base and 7 bases respectively, with 7 bases between them. The DNA of the CDR3 is TGTGCCAGCAGCTTAGATCTTCCTGAAAAACTGTTTTTT. It translates to CASSLDLPEKLFF.

As for this clonotype: A read error may be the cause here, since a much bigger clone is one base away. The CDR3 is CATSGDEETQYF. The CDR3 nucleotides are TGTGCCACCAGCGGGGATGAAGAGACCCAGTACTTC. The chain is built from TRBV15 and TRBJ2-5; D gene ambiguous. V was cut by 5 bases and J by 3 bases, with 7 bases left in between. Germline CDR1 and CDR2: LNHNV and YYDKDF (reference sequence). The CDR3 contains 12 residues.

This sequence joins TRBV7-8 and TRBJ1-6, with 10 bases matching TRBD1. Germline V gene lookup returns CDR1 SGHVS and CDR2 FQNEAQ. V was clipped by 2 bases and J by 6 bases; unmatched bases: 4. The CDR3 has 16 residues. The CDR3 protein is CASSLRGQGINSPLHF. The DNA for the CDR3 is TGTGCCAGCAGCTTAAGGGGACAGGGGATTAATTCACCCCTCCACTTT.

The J gene is TRBJ2-2, the V gene TRBV29-1, with D perhaps given as TRBD1 or TRBD2 (5 bases each). The CDR3 runs 15 residues. In germline, CDR1 is SQVTM, CDR2 ANQGSEA. The germline V and J ends were trimmed by 0 bases and 2 bases, with 10 bases remaining between them. In DNA, the CDR3 is TGCAGCGTTGAAGAGGGGGAGACTAACACCGGGGAGCTGTTTTTT. Translated, it gives CSVEEGETNTGELFF.

The table lists this clonotype with a few counts. The chain carries TRBV13 and TRBJ1-2, with a weak D call TRBD1 (5 bases). CDR3 length equals 15 residues. CDR1 and CDR2 from the germline V gene are PRHDT and FYEKMQ (reference sequence). The V and J ends lost 7 bases and 2 bases respectively, with 17 bases between them. This chain's CDR3 is CASTPIPGENYGYTF. The CDR3 nucleotides are TGTGCCAGCACCCCCATCCCGGGGGAGAACTATGGCTACACCTTC.

At least ten counts were recorded for this clonotype. The chain combines TRBV9 with TRBJ1-1; 12 nucleotides align to TRBD1. The germline V gene encodes CDR1 SGDLS and CDR2 YYNGEE. V was pared by 0 bases and J by 3 bases, with 9 bases of the junction left unmatched. CDR3 length: 18 amino acids. The CDR3 reads CASSVVGGTGGADTEAFF. As DNA, the CDR3 is TGTGCCAGCAGCGTAGTCGGGGGGACAGGGGGCGCCGACACTGAAGCTTTCTTT. Variable domain in full (rest from reference TRBV9 and TRBJ1-1): DSGVTQTPKHLITATGQRVTLRCSPRSGDLSVYWYQQSLDQGLQFLIQYYNGEERAKGNILERFSAQQFPDLHSELNLSSLELGDSALYFCASSVVGGTGGADTEAFFGQGTRLTVV.

The chain has TRBV4-2 and TRBJ1-6, with 9 bases matching TRBD1. V gave up 7 bases and J gave up 5 bases; unmatched junction bases: 3. Germline V gives CDR1 LGHNA, CDR2 YNFKEQ. The CDR3 runs to 14 residues. The chain's CDR3 is CASTRQGDNSPLHF. The CDR3 nucleotides read TGTGCCAGCACCCGACAGGGGGATAATTCACCCCTCCACTTT.

The gene calls are TRBV11-1 and TRBJ1-5; 7 bases match TRBD1. This CDR3 region has 15 residues. V shed 8 bases and J 4 bases; nucleotides not matched to a gene: 11. The germline gives CDR1 SGHAT, CDR2 FQDESV (reference sequence). CDR3 sequence reads: CASLVAGGGNQPQHF. The CDR3 coding sequence is TGTGCCAGCTTAGTTGCAGGGGGTGGTAATCAGCCCCAGCATTTT.

This clonotype was detected only a few times. The V and J genes are TRBV11-2 and TRBJ1-4; unclear D gene. CDR1 and CDR2 from the germline V gene are SGHAT and FQNNGV. V was trimmed by 6 bases and J by 7 bases, leaving 15 bases between them. CDR3 length: 14 amino acids. The CDR3 region has the DNA TGTGCCAGCAGTACCTGGGTGGAGGGTGAAAAACTGTTTTTT. Translating gives CASSTWVEGEKLFF. Full variable domain (missing parts from reference TRBV11-2 and TRBJ1-4): EAGVAQSPRYKIIEKRQSVAFWCNPISGHATLYWYQQILGQGPKLLIQFQNNGVVDDSQLPKDRFSAERLKGVDSTLKIQPAKLEDSAVYLCASSTWVEGEKLFFGSGTQLSVL.

With regard to this clonotype: Possible read error: a much larger clone is one base away. The chain carries TRBV7-9 and TRBJ2-5, with 8 bases aligning to TRBD2. Germline CDR1 is SEHNR and CDR2 is FQNEAQ (reference sequence). This CDR3 has 14 residues. V shed 5 bases, J shed 5 bases, and the junction held 7 bases outside the gene matches. CDR3 in amino acids: CASSPRGETETQYF. The CDR3 DNA follows: TGTGCCAGCAGCCCGCGGGGGGAGACGGAGACCCAGTACTTC.

The chain links TRBV7-9 to TRBJ1-2, with a weak D call TRBD1 (5 bases). V shed 2 bases and J shed 2 bases, with 15 bases lying between them. Germline V CDR1 and CDR2: SEHNR, FQNEAQ (reference sequence). The CDR3 length is 16 residues. CDR3 region: CASSLFGIRANYGYTF. The CDR3, as DNA: TGTGCCAGCAGCTTATTTGGTATCAGGGCGAACTATGGCTACACCTTC.

The chain uses TRBV5-1 and TRBJ2-5; D remains unclear. V lost 3 bases to trimming and J lost 4 bases, with 19 bases between them. CDR3 length: 16 residues. The germline CDR1 and CDR2 sequences are SGHRS and YFSETQ. This chain's CDR3 is CASSSDPMDGLETQYF. The DNA for the CDR3 is TGCGCCAGCAGCTCCGACCCGATGGACGGCTTAGAGACCCAGTACTTC.

V and J are TRBV20-1 and TRBJ2-5, with TRBD2 identical over 11 bases. The V gene's germline CDR1 is DFQATT and CDR2 SNEGSKA (reference sequence). The CDR3 length is 14 residues. V shed 6 bases and J 2 bases; nucleotides not matched to a gene: 5. DNA for the CDR3: TGCAGTGCCGCTATAGCGGGGGGGCAAGAGACCCAGTACTTC. Residues: CSAAIAGGQETQYF.

There are many counts of this clonotype. V and J are TRBV9 and TRBJ2-7, with D unclear. There are 13 residues in the CDR3. Germline V gene lookup returns CDR1 SGDLS and CDR2 YYNGEE. Trimming removed 4 bases at V and 2 bases at J, with 10 bases between. The CDR3 sequence is CASSSGTAYEQYF. The CDR3 DNA reads TGTGCCAGCAGCTCCGGCACAGCCTACGAGCAGTACTTC.

As for this clonotype: A much larger clone lies a single base off, so this may be a read error. CDR3 protein: CASSLESAGANVLIF. In DNA, the CDR3 is TGCGCCAGCAGCTTGGAAAGTGCTGGGGCCAACGTCCTGATTTTC. The chain uses TRBV5-1 and TRBJ2-6, with D maybe TRBD1 (5 bases). This CDR3 region has 15 residues. The V gene's germline CDR1 is SGHRS and CDR2 YFSETQ.

The V and J genes are TRBV19 and TRBJ1-5; D uncertain. The CDR3 is 13 amino acids. From germline, CDR1 is LNHDA and CDR2 SQIVND (reference sequence). V lost 3 bases to trimming and J lost 3 bases, with 6 bases between them. CDR3 sequence reads: CASSISHNQPQHF. The CDR3 nucleotides are TGTGCCAGTAGTATTTCTCACAATCAGCCCCAGCATTTT.

This clonotype was detected a few times. The V gene is TRBV7-9, the J gene TRBJ1-4; tentatively, D is TRBD1 (5 bases). Per the germline V gene, CDR1 is SEHNR and CDR2 is FQNEAQ (reference sequence). The CDR3 is 16 residues long. Deletions cut 3 bases from V and 7 bases from J, with 18 bases between. CDR3 loop: CASSFARRGAGEKLFF. The CDR3 DNA follows: TGTGCCAGCAGCTTTGCTCGGAGGGGCGCGGGTGAAAAACTGTTTTTT.

V and J are TRBV28 and TRBJ2-7; D is possibly TRBD2 (6 bases). The CDR3 loop spans 14 amino acids. Germline loops: CDR1 MDHEN, CDR2 SYDVKM. Trimming shortened V by 7 bases and J by 3 bases, and 16 bases separated the two germline ends. This CDR3 reads CASKTGEGVYEQYF. The DNA for the CDR3 is TGTGCCAGCAAAACGGGAGAAGGGGTCTACGAGCAGTACTTC.

The chain joins TRBV7-9 to TRBJ2-5, with D maybe TRBD2 (5 bases). The V gene lost 1 base and the J gene lost 4 bases, with 16 bases spanning the gap. Germline assignment: CDR1 SEHNR and CDR2 FQNEAQ (reference sequence). This CDR3 spans 16 amino acids. CDR3: CASSLGYTGVGETQYF. CDR3 DNA sequence: TGTGCCAGCAGCTTAGGGTACACCGGGGTTGGAGAGACCCAGTACTTC.

The V call is TRBV2, the J call TRBJ1-4, with D possibly being TRBD1 (5 bases). Germline loops: CDR1 SNHLY, CDR2 FYNNEI. The CDR3 extends over 15 amino acids. With 1 base removed from V and 7 bases from J, the gap between germline ends came to 13 bases. Here the CDR3 DNA reads TGTGCCAGCAGTGAAGAGGGACGAACGGGTGAAAAACTGTTTTTT. It specifies CASSEEGRTGEKLFF.